This entry lists 8 T cell receptor beta chains sequenced from one sample in a study of blood T cell repertoires in COVID-19. The assay was immunoSEQ multiplex PCR, and TCRdb's table has in-frame clones only and misses some. The sample lists 200,000 to 250,000 clones, around 90% seen once, with just over 2.5% in the top ten. The specimen was PBMCs or T cells enriched from blood (not recorded which). These receptors all stem from a woman aged 25 to 39 who had recovered from COVID-19.

The V call is TRBV4-3, the J call TRBJ2-1; 8 nucleotides agree with TRBD1. V was clipped by 0 bases and J by 7 bases; unmatched bases: 8. The CDR3 is 16 amino acids. Germline CDR1 is LGHNA and CDR2 is YSLEER. The CDR3 sequence: CASSQDLAGGRNEQFF. In nucleotides, the CDR3 is TGCGCCAGCAGCCAAGATTTGGCAGGGGGCCGTAATGAGCAGTTCTTC.

The chain combines TRBV6-5 with TRBJ1-1; tentative D call: TRBD1 (5 bases). The V gene lost 2 bases and the J gene lost 2 bases, with 12 bases spanning the gap. The germline V gene has CDR1 MNHEY and CDR2 SVGAGI. CDR3 length equals 15 residues. The CDR3 DNA reads TGTGCCAGCAGTTACAAAACGGGGGATAACACTGAAGCTTTCTTT. It encodes CASSYKTGDNTEAFF.

V and J are TRBV12-3 or TRBV12-4 and TRBJ2-5, with D tentatively TRBD2 (5 bases). The CDR3 is 13 residues long. Trimming pared 5 bases from V and 9 bases from J, leaving 16 bases between. CDR3 protein: CASSPSPFNPQYF. The CDR3 bases are TGTGCCAGCAGTCCTAGCCCCTTCAATCCCCAGTACTTC.

The chain carries TRBV15 and TRBJ2-3; 11 bases match TRBD2. Trimming removed 0 bases from V and 0 bases from J; junction bases left unmatched: 8. There are 19 residues in the CDR3. From germline, CDR1 is LNHNV and CDR2 YYDKDF (reference sequence). The CDR3 DNA follows: TGTGCCACCAGCAGAGATCGGGTAGCGGGGGGGCTTAGCACAGATACGCAGTATTTT. It specifies CATSRDRVAGGLSTDTQYF.

In DNA, the CDR3 is TGTGCCAGCTCGGGTCGCGGGGATAGCAATCAGCCCCAGCATTTT. Translating gives CASSGRGDSNQPQHF. The rearrangement links TRBV6-5 to TRBJ1-5; the D is unclear. Germline CDR1 is MNHEY and CDR2 is SVGAGI. This CDR3 spans 15 amino acids. V was shortened by 8 bases and J by 0 bases, with 14 bases between the two germline ends.

The V call is TRBV11-2, the J call TRBJ1-5, with TRBD1 identical over 8 bases. With V trimmed by 5 bases and J by 7 bases, 10 bases remained unmatched. Germline lookup yields CDR1 SGHAT and CDR2 FQNNGV. There are 15 residues in the CDR3. The CDR3 DNA follows: TGTGCCAGCAGCCAGGGCCAGGGGGCCCACCAGCCCCAGCATTTT. Amino acid sequence: CASSQGQGAHQPQHF.

The table lists this clone with a few counts. This chain joins TRBV6-5 and TRBJ1-5; the D gene is possibly TRBD1 (6 bases). Germline CDR1 MNHEY, CDR2 SVGAGI. V was cut by 4 bases and J by 5 bases, with 9 bases left in between. This CDR3 region has 13 residues. This CDR3 is CASSLRGYQPQHF. The CDR3 DNA follows: TGTGCCAGCAGTTTAAGGGGGTATCAGCCCCAGCATTTT.

V usage is TRBV10-3 and J usage is TRBJ2-3; D perhaps matches TRBD1 (6 bases). Between the trimmed V and J ends, which lost 10 bases and 0 bases, there was a span of 20 bases. CDR1 is ENHRY and CDR2 is SYGVKD in the germline V gene. The CDR3 spans 16 residues. CDR3 DNA sequence: TGTGCCACGCAACCGGGGACACAGATAAGCACAGATACGCAGTATTTT. Translating gives CATQPGTQISTDTQYF.